This T cell receptor (beta chain) was captured by sequencing in a study of shared clonotypes between healthy human individuals. Germline CDR1 reads SGHTA; CDR2 reads FQGNSA. Trimming removed 5 bases at V and 9 bases at J, with 11 bases between. CDR3 length: 11 amino acids. DNA at about 200 ng, approximately 30,000 T cell genomes, went into sorted-subset replicate PCRs. Libraries were prepared by immunoSEQ multiplex PCR; TCRdb keeps only in-frame clonotypes and omits some of them. The sample lists about 1 million clones, about 74% occurring once. The sequence came from a man in his late teens or twenties in good health. Sequencing was carried out using memory CD4+ T cells sorted from blood. Documented subset: CD45RA-negative fraction. The chain combines TRBV7-2 with TRBJ2-7; the D is unclear. The CDR3 here is CASSEGPAQYF. CDR3 nucleotides: TGTGCCAGCAGCGAAGGCCCAGCGCAGTACTTC.